Each of the 7 T cell receptor beta chains below was sequenced from the same sample in a study of blood T cell repertoires in COVID-19. Generated by immunoSEQ multiplex PCR, the TCRdb table keeps only in-frame clones and is missing some. The sample carries around 53,000 clones, around 84% recorded once. The sample comprised peripheral blood. Source of these receptors: a man between 65 and 85 years old with active COVID-19.

J is TRBJ1-1 and V is TRBV9, with 10 bases that match TRBD1. The germline V gene encodes CDR1 SGDLS and CDR2 YYNGEE. Germline trimming cut 3 bases from V and 8 bases from J; bases unmatched to any gene: 7. The CDR3 loop spans 14 amino acids. CDR3 in amino acids: CASSATGGHIEAFF. Written as DNA, the CDR3 is TGTGCCAGCAGCGCGACAGGGGGCCATATCGAAGCTTTCTTT.

The chain has TRBV7-8 and TRBJ2-1; 8 bases map to TRBD2. V was pared by 1 base and J by 9 bases, with 8 bases of the junction left unmatched. The V gene's germline CDR1 is SGHVS and CDR2 FQNEAQ. This CDR3 spans 15 amino acids. Here the CDR3 DNA reads TGTGCCAGCAGCTTAGAGGGCGGGAGGAGTGGTGAGCAGTTCTTC. Residues: CASSLEGGRSGEQFF. Supplemented by reference TRBV7-8 and TRBJ2-1, the full variable domain reads GAGVSQSPRYKVAKRGQDVALRCDPISGHVSLFWYQQALGQGPEFLTYFQNEAQLDKSGLPSDRFFAERPEGSVSTLKIQRTQQEDSAVYLCASSLEGGRSGEQFFGPGTRLTVL.

This clone was observed a handful of times. This chain links TRBV5-4 with TRBJ1-2, with D perhaps TRBD1 (6 bases). The germline CDR1 and CDR2 sequences are SGHNT and YYREEE (reference sequence). CDR3 length equals 12 residues. Trimming removed 3 bases at V and 10 bases at J, with 13 bases between. The CDR3, as DNA: TGTGCCAGCAGCTCGGACAGTTCCGACTACACCTTC. Translated, it gives CASSSDSSDYTF.

The V gene is TRBV6-6, the J gene TRBJ2-7; TRBD2 matches at 10 bases. This CDR3 contains 14 residues. CDR1 and CDR2 (germline): MNHNY, SVGAGI (reference sequence). Trimming took 6 bases from V and 3 from J; bases not matched to a gene: 5. For the CDR3, the DNA is TGTGCCAGCAGACCTAGCGGGAGTGTCTACGAGCAGTACTTC. Translation gives CASRPSGSVYEQYF.

The chain combines TRBV2 with TRBJ1-2; D ambiguous. Germline-derived CDR1 and CDR2 are SNHLY and FYNNEI. The CDR3 sequence is 11 residues long. Trimming shortened V by 4 bases and J by 7 bases, and 7 bases separated the two germline ends. CDR3: CASSVGSGYTF. The CDR3, as DNA: TGTGCCAGCAGTGTTGGGAGTGGCTACACCTTC.

The rearrangement joins TRBV5-1 to TRBJ2-6, with D maybe TRBD1 (5 bases). This CDR3 has 16 residues. The germline CDR1 and CDR2 sequences are SGHRS and YFSETQ. V lost 0 bases and J 0 bases, leaving 7 bases between the germline ends. This CDR3 is CASSLGQSSGANVLTF. CDR3 bases: TGCGCCAGCAGCTTGGGACAGAGCTCTGGGGCCAACGTCCTGACTTTC.

This sequence joins TRBV2 and TRBJ2-5; D possibly corresponds to TRBD1 (5 bases). From germline, CDR1 is SNHLY and CDR2 FYNNEI. The V gene lost 6 bases and the J gene lost 3 bases, with 11 bases spanning the gap. The CDR3 is 13 residues long. CDR3 in DNA: TGTGCCAGCAGGGAACGCAGGGAAGAGACCCAGTACTTC. This gives the protein CASRERREETQYF.